These 15 T cell receptor beta chains were all obtained from the same sample, sequenced in a study of cytomegalovirus exposure and HLA in healthy donors. The PCR was carried out with 60 Vbeta primers and 13 Jbeta primers. Some clones are missing from TCRdb's copy, which holds only in-frame ones; the method was immunoSEQ multiplex PCR. The repertoire includes approximately 86,000 clones, about 85% of them detected once, and around 7% sits in the top ten. Sequencing used PBMCs. Source of these receptors: a man aged 35 to 55 in good health and CMV-seropositive.

The chain combines TRBV28 with TRBJ1-6, with D tentatively TRBD1 (5 bases). V lost 8 bases and J 0 bases, leaving 14 bases between the germline ends. The CDR3 has 16 amino acids. Germline CDR1 and CDR2: MDHEN and SYDVKM. This CDR3 is CASAMGGSSYNSPLHF. Written as DNA, the CDR3 is TGTGCCAGCGCGATGGGGGGAAGCTCCTATAATTCACCCCTCCACTTT.

The chain has TRBV6-1 and TRBJ1-6, with a tentative D call TRBD1 (5 bases). The V and J ends lost 5 bases and 6 bases respectively, with 14 bases between them. The CDR3 runs to 15 residues. Germline V gene data show CDR1 as MNHNS and CDR2 as SASEGT. The CDR3, as DNA: TGTGCCAGCAGTTTTATAGGGCAGGGTAATTCACCCCTCCACTTT. This sequence encodes CASSFIGQGNSPLHF.

The rearrangement uses TRBV11-3 and TRBJ2-7; 14 positions agree with TRBD2. Germline CDR1 and CDR2: SGHNT and YENEEA. V lost 2 bases and J lost 4; bases outside the gene matches: 10. The CDR3 loop spans 18 amino acids. As DNA, the CDR3 is TGTGCCAGCAGCTTACCAAGGACTAGCGGGGGGAAAACGTACGAGCAGTACTTC. Translation gives CASSLPRTSGGKTYEQYF.

The chain is built from TRBV6-5 and TRBJ2-2; 9 nucleotides match TRBD1. With 6 bases clipped from V and 4 bases from J, the junction kept 3 bases outside the gene matches. The CDR3 is 14 amino acids. Looked up from germline, CDR1 is MNHEY and CDR2 is SVGAGI. The CDR3, as DNA: TGTGCCAGCAGGGGACAGGGTTCCACCGGGGAGCTGTTTTTT. Translation: CASRGQGSTGELFF.

This clone appeared once. CDR3 sequence reads: CASSLLPKGLQLTDTQYF. Here the CDR3 DNA reads TGTGCCAGCAGCTTACTACCTAAGGGACTGCAACTCACAGATACGCAGTATTTT. The J gene is TRBJ2-3, the V gene TRBV7-9; possibly TRBD2 for D (6 bases). This CDR3 has 18 amino acids. CDR1 is SEHNR, CDR2 FQNEAQ, per germline (reference sequence). Trimming removed 2 bases from V and 2 bases from J, with 20 bases in between.

The chain uses TRBV6-5 and TRBJ1-1; a possible D gene is TRBD1 (6 bases). In germline, CDR1 is MNHEY, CDR2 SVGAGI. V lost 2 bases and J 4 bases, leaving 17 bases between the germline ends. The CDR3 consists of 16 residues. The CDR3 DNA reads as TGTGCCAGCAGTTACGAACAGGGAAAGCTGGGCACTGAAGCTTTCTTT. Protein sequence: CASSYEQGKLGTEAFF.

This clone was recorded once. The chain uses TRBV27 and TRBJ2-3, with D possibly TRBD2 on 6 matching bases. CDR3 length equals 15 residues. The V end was cut by 0 bases, the J end by 1 base, with 8 bases between. Germline-derived CDR1 and CDR2 are MNHEY and SMNVEV (reference sequence). The CDR3 DNA is TGTGCCAGCAGTTTATCGAGGGAGGGCACAGATACGCAGTATTTT. This gives the protein CASSLSREGTDTQYF.

The chain recombines TRBV6-1 with TRBJ2-5; TRBD2 matches at 7 bases. CDR3 length equals 17 residues. CDR1 is MNHNS and CDR2 is SASEGT in the germline V gene. After removal of 4 bases from V and 5 bases from J, the junction contained 16 bases not matched to a gene. The chain's CDR3 is CASSGFGRTSFLETQYF. For the CDR3, the DNA is TGTGCCAGCAGTGGTTTTGGGCGGACTAGTTTTCTTGAGACCCAGTACTTC.

The J gene is TRBJ2-5, the V gene TRBV29-1; D not resolved. The CDR3 contains 12 residues. V was shortened by 4 bases and J by 5 bases, with 11 bases between the two germline ends. Germline V gene data show CDR1 as SQVTM and CDR2 as ANQGSEA. The CDR3 coding sequence is TGCAGCGTTGGCCCCGAGGCGGAGACCCAGTACTTC. The encoded protein is CSVGPEAETQYF.

This sequence joins TRBV28 and TRBJ1-2, with a weak D call TRBD1 (5 bases). Germline-derived CDR1 and CDR2 are MDHEN and SYDVKM. This CDR3 comprises 15 residues. V shed 5 bases and J shed 4 bases, with 17 bases lying between them. CDR3 nucleotide sequence: TGTGCCAGCAGTCTACCCGGGGGACTCTTCTATGGCTACACCTTC. Residues: CASSLPGGLFYGYTF.

The gene calls are TRBV2 and TRBJ2-4; no reliable D call. Germline values: CDR1 SNHLY, CDR2 FYNNEI. V lost 4 bases to trimming and J lost 0 bases, with 13 bases between them. The CDR3 spans 16 residues. The CDR3 protein is CASSAYGPQAKNIQYF. The CDR3 DNA reads as TGTGCCAGCAGTGCCTACGGTCCTCAAGCCAAAAACATTCAGTACTTC.

The gene calls are TRBV7-6 and TRBJ1-6; D not resolved. Germline V gene data show CDR1 as SGHVS and CDR2 as FNYEAQ. This CDR3 spans 14 amino acids. Between the trimmed V and J ends, which lost 1 base and 6 bases, there was a span of 7 bases. The CDR3, as DNA: TGTGCCAGCAGCTTAGTGGCATCTAATTCACCCCTCCACTTT. This gives the protein CASSLVASNSPLHF.

The chain uses TRBV18 and TRBJ2-3; TRBD2 matches at 7 bases. The germline V gene has CDR1 KGHSH and CDR2 LQKENI. The length of the CDR3 is 14 residues. V lost 3 bases to trimming and J lost 9 bases; unmatched junction nucleotides: 9. The CDR3 DNA reads TGTGCCAGCTCACCCGACGGGTTGCGGGGGACGCAGTATTTT. Encoded protein: CASSPDGLRGTQYF.

The chain employs TRBV14 and TRBJ1-6; D remains ambiguous. This CDR3 region has 16 residues. V dropped 4 bases and J dropped 0 bases, with 10 bases sitting between them. Germline values: CDR1 SGHDN, CDR2 FVKESK. The CDR3 DNA sequence: TGTGCCAGCAGCCCGAGGGAAGGCTCCTATAATTCACCCCTCCACTTT. Its protein is CASSPREGSYNSPLHF.

The V call is TRBV7-3, the J call TRBJ2-1; D perhaps matches TRBD2 (5 bases). Germline CDR1 and CDR2: SGHTA and FQGTGA. The CDR3 is 13 residues long. The germline V and J ends were trimmed by 5 bases and 4 bases, with 9 bases remaining between them. The CDR3 bases are TGTGCCAGCAGCCTGACTATTTACAATGAGCAGTTCTTC. It encodes CASSLTIYNEQFF.